Sequencing of this T cell receptor beta chain was carried out in a study of regulatory T cells in long-lasting Graves disease. Construction of the TCR beta libraries employed iRepertoire HTBI primers in conjunction with Arm-PCR of CDR3 regions. Original data processing: Gene usage covered about 62 TRBV and 14 to 15 TRBJ segments. TCRdb recomputed calls from the multiplex PCR reads with MiXCR, one row per CDR3 protein. For this entry, the V and J calls and clone size follow TCRdb and not the study's own pipeline. The sample shows about half a million distinct CDR3 sequences, less than 25% of them seen only once. Time point specified: persistent/refractory GD, antithyroid drugs over 5 years with positive TRAb. PBMCs provided the RNA from which the TCR library was made. Losses at the gene ends were 4 bases for V and 3 bases for J; bases not matched to a gene: 9. Germline assignment: CDR1 LGHNT and CDR2 FRNRAP. The CDR3 contains 16 residues.

This clonotype was seen only a few times. Its antigen is currently unknown. Findings of the study overall: Relative to newly diagnosed Graves' patients, persistent ones had lower TCR diversity. There were preferences for TRBV28, TRBJ1-2 and TRBJ2-5 in persistent disease.

The sample here was peripheral blood mononuclear cells (PBMCs), taken when the disease was refractory, from a patient treated with antithyroid drugs. The clonotype was recovered from a female donor with Graves disease. This chain connects TRBV12-5 to TRBJ1-5, with TRBD1 matching 7 bases. CDR3 nucleotides: TGTGCTAGTGGTTCTCCGGGACAGTCATACAATCAGCCCCAGCATTTT. It codes for CASGSPGQSYNQPQHF.